This T cell receptor beta chain was sequenced during a study of T cell repertoires in aging, cancer and after chemotherapy. Study as a whole: Over several months to years, re-sampled healthy donor repertoires clearly shared clones. Study-level points and caveats: Rebound thymic output was suggested by rising median generation probability during chemotherapy in each cancer cohort. Age-matched healthy donors had significantly more diverse, less clonal blood TCR repertoires than untreated cancer patients. The repertoire data cannot show anything about immunological memory following chemotherapy.

The template was genomic DNA from peripheral blood, not RNA. Multiplex touch-down PCR with TRB-A/B primers amplified rearranged V-D-J TRB sequences. TCRdb processed the multiplex PCR reads anew with MiXCR; each CDR3 protein has one entry. Of approximately 8,300 distinct CDR3 sequences in the sample, roughly 31% are singletons; the top ten hold around 14%. This clonotype was picked up a small number of times. The antigen remains undetermined. The CDR3 spans 13 residues. Germline V lookup: CDR1 SGHDT, CDR2 YYEEEE. V lost 3 bases to trimming and J lost 2 bases, with 7 bases between them. The chain uses TRBV5-6 and TRBJ2-3, with no clear D. The clonotype was recovered from a human donor in good health. The donor label of this sample is uncertain. The sample consisted of blood. CDR3 sequence: CASSSGLTDTQYF. In nucleotides, the CDR3 is TGTGCCAGCAGCTCGGGCCTCACAGATACGCAGTATTTT.